This paragraph reports one T cell receptor (beta chain). The antigen is undetermined. This entry comes from a study of Ad26.COV2.S vaccination and SARS-CoV-2 variants. Looking at the study overall: It was the COV1001 Ad26.COV2.S trial arm that included the donor.

Clones were read by immunoSEQ multiplex PCR, and TCRdb kept only the in-frame ones, dropping some. In the table there are 300,000 to 350,000 clones, roughly 90% of which are singletons. This CDR3 spans 12 amino acids. V trimming: 9 bases; J trimming: 9 bases; junction bases outside the gene matches: 7. The germline V gene has CDR1 LNHDA and CDR2 SQIVND (reference sequence). As to treatment: about 20 received Ad26.COV2.S at low or high dose, single or two shots; about 5 received placebo; per-sample allocation not given. Each sample was drawn 63 days after the first injection (of vaccine or placebo). Study-level findings and limits: Assessments of TCR breadth and depth may have underestimated the total T cell responses. Placebo and vaccine recipients had non-spike TCR breadth that was similar. Marked by substantial breadth, spike-specific CD8+ and CD4+ T cell responses were reportedly seen after vaccination.

Sequenced here: peripheral blood, sampled in a trial of Ad26.COV2.S vaccine versus placebo. The gene calls are TRBV19 and TRBJ2-1, with 8 bases identical to TRBD2. This receptor was obtained from a person between 18 and 60 years old who received the Ad26.COV2.S COVID-19 vaccine or a placebo. CDR3 DNA: TGTGCCAGCGTGAGCGGGAGTCTTGAGCAGTTCTTC. Translated: CASVSGSLEQFF.